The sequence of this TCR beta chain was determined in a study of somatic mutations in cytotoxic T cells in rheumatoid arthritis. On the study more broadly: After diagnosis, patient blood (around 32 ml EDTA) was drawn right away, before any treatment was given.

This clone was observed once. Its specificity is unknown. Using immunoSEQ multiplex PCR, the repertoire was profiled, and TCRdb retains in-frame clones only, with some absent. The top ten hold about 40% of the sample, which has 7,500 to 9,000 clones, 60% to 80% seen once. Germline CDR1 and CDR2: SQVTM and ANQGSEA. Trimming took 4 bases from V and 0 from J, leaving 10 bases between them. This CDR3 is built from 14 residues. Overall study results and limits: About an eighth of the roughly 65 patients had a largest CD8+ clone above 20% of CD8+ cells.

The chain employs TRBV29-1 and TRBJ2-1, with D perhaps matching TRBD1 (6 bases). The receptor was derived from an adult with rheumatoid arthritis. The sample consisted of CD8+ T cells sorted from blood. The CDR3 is CSVGQASSYNEQFF. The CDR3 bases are TGCAGCGTTGGACAGGCGAGCTCCTACAATGAGCAGTTCTTC.